These 27 T cell receptor beta chains were all obtained from the same sample, sequenced in a study of tumor-infiltrating lymphocytes in primary liver carcinoma (dated by TCRdb to 2015 to 2018). Sequenced using an Illumina HiSeq 2500. Using a constant-region primer and ProtoScript II reverse transcriptase, TCRbeta-specific cDNA was reverse-transcribed from approximately 0.55 ug total RNA. Three nested multiplex PCR rounds, following a slightly modified ARM-PCR procedure, were used to build the TCRbeta libraries. Each of the first two PCR rounds ran for around 11 cycles and used multiplex TRBV1-TRBV30 forward primers together with a Cbeta reverse primer. The raw public reads went through TCRdb reprocessing: fastp at Q25, MiXCR clone calling, in-frame beta chains kept. One record per CDR3 amino acid sequence lists the most common genes and DNA. This sample holds 100,000 or so distinct CDR3 sequences; about four fifths were observed only once. The ten most abundant clones make up roughly a fifth of the sample.

Without any cell sorting, total RNA and DNA were co-extracted from roughly 20-30 mg of bulk tissue using the AllPrep DNA/RNA mini kit. Material for sequencing was liver tumor tissue from sampling region 3. Sample cell subset or site, as interpreted from the label and publication: tumor region T3, left-lateral pole. The receptors come from a man aged 35 to 55 with primary liver carcinoma and hepatitis B virus infection.

Remarks on this clonotype: One junction end does not reproduce the germline sequence, and a read error may be involved. The rearrangement links TRBV6-5 to TRBJ1-2; D not resolved. The CDR3 totals 13 residues. Germline CDR1 reads MNHEY; CDR2 reads SVGAGI. The CDR3 protein is CASSYGSNYAYAF. Here the CDR3 DNA reads TGTGCCAGCAGTTACGGAAGTAACTATGCCTACGCCTTC.

Remarks on this clonotype: It is likely a read error, because the conserved phenylalanine at the end of the CDR3 is missing. The V call is TRBV4-2, the J call TRBJ1-5; D perhaps matches TRBD1 (5 bases). The CDR3 is 14 residues long. Germline V gene data show CDR1 as LGHNA and CDR2 as YNFKEQ. V was pared by 4 bases and J by 6 bases, with 13 bases between. This CDR3 is CASSPAWGGQPQHL. DNA of the CDR3: TGTGCCAGCAGCCCTGCCTGGGGGGGTCAGCCCCAGCATCTT.

Points on this clonotype: The CDR3 carries no conserved terminal phenylalanine or tryptophan, so it likely arises from a read error. This chain links TRBV6-5 with TRBJ2-6; weak D call: TRBD1 (5 bases). Germline assignment: CDR1 MNHEY and CDR2 SVGAGI. The CDR3 length is 19 residues. CDR3 coding DNA: TGTGTCAGCAGCCGACCCTGGGCAGGGCCCTTATCTGGGGCCAACGTCCTGACTTTA. Translating gives CVSSRPWAGPLSGANVLTL.

Worth noting for this clonotype: It is likely a read error, because the conserved phenylalanine at the end of the CDR3 is missing. The J gene is TRBJ1-5, the V gene TRBV6-1, with a weak D call TRBD1 (6 bases). Per the germline V gene, CDR1 is MNHNS and CDR2 is SASEGT. The CDR3 loop spans 16 amino acids. The chain's CDR3 is CASSPVDRNSNQSQHS. In nucleotides, the CDR3 is TGTGCCAGCAGCCCCGTGGACAGAAATAGCAATCAGTCCCAGCATTCT.

Comments on this clonotype: With a much larger clone just one base away, this may be a read error. The chain combines TRBV18 with TRBJ2-3; no clear D. CDR1 KGHSH and CDR2 LQKENI come from the germline V gene. The CDR3 sequence is 13 residues long. The CDR3 DNA reads as TGTGCCAGCTCACCAGGCAGCACAGATAGGCAGTATTTT. Protein: CASSPGSTDRQYF.

To note about this clonotype: One base away lies a much larger clone, so this may be a sequencing read error. V usage is TRBV6-1 and J usage is TRBJ2-1, with a weak D call TRBD2 (5 bases). V lost 7 bases and J lost 10, with 20 bases in between. Germline V gene sequence: CDR1 MNHNS, CDR2 SASEGT. CDR3 length: 14 residues. The CDR3 is CASILLVDGGEQFF. CDR3 nucleotides: TGTGCCAGCATCCTCCTTGTGGATGGCGGGGAGCAGTTCTTC.

This clonotype appeared once. One end of the junction fails to match germline, which may point to a read error. The chain couples TRBV6-2 or TRBV6-3 to TRBJ2-1; 10 bases align to TRBD2. CDR1 MNHEY and CDR2 SVGEGT come from the germline V gene. The CDR3 consists of 16 residues. CDR3 nucleotide sequence: TGTGCCAACAGTTCGCCGGGACTAGCGAGCCCCGGCGAGCAGTTCTTC. This translates into CANSSPGLASPGEQFF.

Comments on this clonotype: An end of the junction differs from the germline gene, which may be a read error. The chain employs TRBV11-2 and TRBJ1-5; possibly TRBD1 for D (5 bases). Germline lookup yields CDR1 SGHAT and CDR2 FQNNGV. The CDR3 runs 15 residues. Here the CDR3 reads CANSLAWGGNQPQHF. In DNA, the CDR3 is TGTGCCAACAGCTTAGCGTGGGGCGGCAATCAGCCCCAGCATTTT.

Notes on this clonotype: Germline is not matched at one junction end, which may reflect a read error. J is TRBJ2-5 and V is TRBV12-3 or TRBV12-4, with D perhaps matching TRBD1 or TRBD2 (5 bases each). This CDR3 contains 13 residues. The CDR3 loop reads CASSLIVGGTQHF. CDR3 DNA sequence: TGTGCCAGCAGTTTAATAGTGGGTGGGACCCAGCACTTC.

As to this clonotype: The conserved closing phenylalanine or tryptophan is absent in this CDR3, likely reflecting a read error. No DNA is shown, since the ends of the CDR3 on it are uncertain; the CDR3 is the one TCRdb lists. The chain uses TRBV11-2 and TRBJ2-5; the table assigns TRBD2, which was not confirmed against the DNA. The germline V gene encodes CDR1 SGHAT and CDR2 FQNNGV. The CDR3 length is 14 residues, termini included. The CDR3 protein is CANSFSGGQETQYL.

This clonotype was recorded many times. The chain has TRBV6-1 and TRBJ2-7; 7 bases are shared with TRBD1. V was clipped by 5 bases and J by 3 bases; unmatched bases: 7. Germline values: CDR1 MNHNS, CDR2 SASEGT. This CDR3 comprises 14 residues. The chain's CDR3 is CASSPDREYYEQYF. In DNA, the CDR3 is TGTGCCAGCAGTCCAGACAGGGAATACTACGAGCAGTACTTC.

A word on this clonotype: The junction departs from the called germline gene at one end, perhaps through a read error. The chain recombines TRBV4-2 with TRBJ2-5, with 7 bases that match TRBD2. CDR3 length: 16 residues. Germline CDR1 LGHNA, CDR2 YNFKEQ. The CDR3 protein is CVSNQDETGGQETQYF. CDR3 nucleotide sequence: TGTGTCAGCAACCAAGACGAGACGGGGGGCCAAGAGACCCAGTACTTC.

In this sample, this clonotype turned up a few times. Here the CDR3 omits its conserved ending phenylalanine or tryptophan, so a read error is the likely source. V usage is TRBV4-2 and J usage is TRBJ2-5; 10 bases fit TRBD2. Germline V gene sequence: CDR1 LGHNA, CDR2 YNFKEQ. The CDR3 runs to 18 residues. V gave up 1 base and J gave up 2 bases; unmatched junction bases: 10. The CDR3 reads CASSQVGLELAGQETQYS. CDR3 DNA: TGTGCCAGCAGCCAAGTTGGTCTGGAACTAGCGGGACAAGAGACCCAGTACTCC.

V gene TRBV6-2 or TRBV6-3 combines with J gene TRBJ1-2; maybe TRBD1 (5 bases). The CDR3 totals 13 residues. V lost 11 bases and J lost 2, with 15 bases in between. Germline lookup yields CDR1 MNHEY and CDR2 SVGEGT. CDR3 bases: TGTGCCGACAGTTACAACGGGAACTATGGCTACACCTTC. It encodes CADSYNGNYGYTF.

A remark on this clonotype: The conserved final phenylalanine or tryptophan is absent from the CDR3, which likely points to a read error. Here the CDR3 reads CAWTRLGNYNEQFC. CDR3 nucleotides: TGTGCCTGGACCCGACTAGGAAACTACAATGAGCAGTTCTGC. This rearrangement joins TRBV30 to TRBJ2-1; D perhaps matches TRBD2 (6 bases). The length of the CDR3 is 14 residues. V lost 4 bases and J lost 3, with 13 bases in between. CDR1 is GTSNPN, CDR2 SVGIG, per germline (reference sequence).

Concerning this clonotype: As the CDR3 is not closed by the conserved phenylalanine or tryptophan, this likely results from a read error. CDR3 loop: CASNTTQGGETQYS. The CDR3 DNA is TGTGCCAGCAATACCACACAGGGAGGAGAGACCCAGTACTCC. The J gene is TRBJ2-5, the V gene TRBV12-3 or TRBV12-4; the D call may be TRBD1 or TRBD2 (6 bases each). This CDR3 is 14 amino acids long. Trimming left V 7 bases short and J 4 bases short, with 16 bases between.

A few counts support this clonotype. Here the CDR3 omits its conserved ending phenylalanine or tryptophan, so a read error is the likely source. The rearrangement uses TRBV6-5 and TRBJ2-1, with 8 bases identical to TRBD2. Germline CDR1 MNHEY, CDR2 SVGAGI. The CDR3 spans 14 residues. The DNA for the CDR3 is TGTACCAGCAGTCAAGTCGGGGGGGTGGTTGAGCAGTTCTTA. The encoded protein is CTSSQVGGVVEQFL.

Notes on this clonotype: The junction departs from the called germline gene at one end, perhaps through a read error. V and J are TRBV28 and TRBJ2-1; D possibly corresponds to TRBD2 (6 bases). The CDR3 has 14 residues. Looked up from germline, CDR1 is MDHEN and CDR2 is SYDVKM. The CDR3 sequence: CVSSSGLRFNEQIF. The CDR3 bases are TGTGTGAGCAGCTCGGGACTCCGATTCAATGAGCAGATCTTC.

The chain employs TRBV9 and TRBJ2-1, with TRBD2 as a possible D gene (7 bases). The CDR3 covers 18 residues. The germline V gene has CDR1 SGDLS and CDR2 YYNGEE. Trimming pared 2 bases from V and 1 base from J, leaving 19 bases between. The CDR3 is CASSVGGRNKGSYNEQFF. The CDR3 DNA reads TGTGCCAGCAGCGTCGGGGGGCGGAACAAGGGATCCTACAATGAGCAGTTCTTC.

To note about this clonotype: The junction and the germline gene differ at one end; a read error may be behind it. The chain uses TRBV29-1 and TRBJ2-3, with TRBD2 identical over 13 bases. Germline CDR1 and CDR2: SQVTM and ANQGSEA. The CDR3 is 15 amino acids. CDR3 nucleotides: TGTGACGTACGGACTAGCGGGAGTTGGAAAGATACGCAGTATTTT. The encoded protein is CDVRTSGSWKDTQYF.

The V call is TRBV12-3 or TRBV12-4, the J call TRBJ2-2; perhaps TRBD1 as D (5 bases). Deletions cut 10 bases from V and 0 bases from J, with 12 bases between. The CDR3 sequence is 14 residues long. CDR3 region: CANMETANTGELFF. In nucleotides, the CDR3 is TGTGCCAATATGGAGACAGCGAACACCGGGGAGCTGTTTTTT.

This clonotype was seen ten or more times. This chain uses TRBV7-9 with TRBJ1-1, with a possible D match to TRBD1 (6 bases). Germline CDR1 is SEHNR and CDR2 is FQNEAQ (reference sequence). The CDR3 is 16 amino acids. Trimming removed 1 base from V and 5 bases from J, with 17 bases in between. In DNA form, the CDR3 reads TGTGCCAGCAGCTTAGAGGGCAGGGGACGTGGGACTGAAGCTTTCTTT. The encoded protein is CASSLEGRGRGTEAFF. Together with reference TRBV7-9 and TRBJ1-1, the CDR3 gives the full variable domain: DTGVSQNPRHKITKRGQNVTFRCDPISEHNRLYWYRQTLGQGPEFLTYFQNEAQLEKSRLLSDRFSAERPKGSFSTLEIQRTEQGDSAMYLCASSLEGRGRGTEAFFGQGTRLTVV.

The CDR3 loop reads CASISEAAEFYTQYF. The CDR3 DNA is TGTGCCAGCATTTCCGAGGCGGCTGAATTCTATACGCAGTATTTT. The chain joins TRBV12-3 or TRBV12-4 to TRBJ2-3; the D is unclear. The V gene lost 7 bases and the J gene lost 7 bases, with 21 bases spanning the gap. The CDR3 covers 15 residues.

This clonotype was detected once. The chain links TRBV29-1 to TRBJ1-1; D remains unclear. V was shortened by 3 bases and J by 0 bases, with 8 bases between the two germline ends. The CDR3 sequence is 13 residues long. The germline V gene has CDR1 SQVTM and CDR2 ANQGSEA. CDR3 protein: CSVEEEMNTEAFF. Here the CDR3 DNA reads TGCAGCGTTGAGGAAGAGATGAACACTGAAGCTTTCTTT.

Turning to this clonotype: One end of the junction varies from germline; a read error may be responsible. The chain recombines TRBV11-2 with TRBJ2-7; tentatively, D is TRBD1 (5 bases). Germline V CDR1 and CDR2: SGHAT, FQNNGV. CDR3 length: 15 residues. In DNA form, the CDR3 reads TGTGCCGGCAGCTTACGATGGACATGGGAAAACGAGATGTACTTC. This codes for CAGSLRWTWENEMYF.

Note on this clonotype: One base away lies a much larger clone, so this may be a sequencing read error. The V and J genes are TRBV2 and TRBJ2-5; D not resolved. There are 12 residues in the CDR3. In germline, CDR1 is SNHLY, CDR2 FYNNEI. V was cut by 7 bases and J by 6 bases, with 12 bases left in between. CDR3 region: CASTTLPKTQYF. The CDR3 DNA reads TGTGCCAGCACTACGCTCCCAAAGACCCAGTACTTC. Looking up the rest from reference TRBV2 and TRBJ2-5 gives the full variable domain: EPEVTQTPSHQVTQMGQEVILRCVPISNHLYFYWYRQILGQKVEFLVSFYNNEISEKSEIFDDQFSVERPDGSNFTLKIRSTKLEDSAMYFCASTTLPKTQYFGPGTRLLVL.

The rearrangement links TRBV4-3 to TRBJ2-7; 9 bases are a match to TRBD2. The J segment lost 7 bases and the V segment lost 0 bases, leaving 10 bases of the junction unmatched. Germline CDR1 reads LGHNA; CDR2 reads YSLEER. The length of the CDR3 is 16 residues. Here the CDR3 DNA reads TGCGCCAGCAGCCAAGATCGGGTTAGCGGGAGATGGGAGCAGTACTTC. It codes for CASSQDRVSGRWEQYF.